One and the same sample provided the 14 T cell receptor beta chains below, sequenced in a study of blood T cell repertoires in COVID-19. Sequenced by immunoSEQ multiplex PCR; TCRdb stores in-frame clones only, minus some. The sample shows about 290,000 clones, approximately 80% of them seen only once. The specimen was peripheral blood. These receptors were collected from a woman aged 50 to 65 with active or convalescent COVID-19.

This sequence joins TRBV6-5 and TRBJ1-5; D is perhaps TRBD1 (5 bases). The CDR3 extends over 13 amino acids. V was cut by 4 bases and J by 2 bases, with 6 bases left in between. CDR1 and CDR2 (germline): MNHEY, SVGAGI. The DNA of the CDR3 is TGTGCCAGCAGTTGGGGGGGCAATCAGCCCCAGCATTTT. This sequence encodes CASSWGGNQPQHF.

The table lists this clone with a count of one. One junction end disagrees with the germline gene, perhaps due to a read error. Within the sample, other DNA sequences also encode this same CDR3. The chain couples TRBV29-1 to TRBJ2-3; 9 bases map to TRBD2. Germline CDR1 reads SQVTM; CDR2 reads ANQGSEA. The CDR3 loop spans 18 amino acids. This CDR3 reads CSVEDPAGTSSPTDTQYF. The DNA of the CDR3 is TGTAGCGTTGAAGATCCTGCCGGGACTAGCAGCCCCACAGATACGCAGTATTTT.

The V and J genes are TRBV19 and TRBJ2-7; 9 bases align to TRBD2. Germline trimming cut 2 bases from V and 0 bases from J; bases unmatched to any gene: 8. CDR3 length: 17 residues. Germline-derived CDR1 and CDR2 are LNHDA and SQIVND (reference sequence). As DNA, the CDR3 is TGTGCCAGTAGTATATCTATCCCTAGCGGGACCTCCTACGAGCAGTACTTC. Translated: CASSISIPSGTSYEQYF. The whole variable domain, remainder taken from reference TRBV19 and TRBJ2-7, is DGGITQSPKYLFRKEGQNVTLSCEQNLNHDAMYWYRQDPGQGLRLIYYSQIVNDFQKGDIAEGYSVSREKKESFPLTVTSAQKNPTAFYLCASSISIPSGTSYEQYFGPGTRLTVT.

The rearrangement uses TRBV6-5 and TRBJ1-6; TRBD1 agrees at 8 bases. Looked up from germline, CDR1 is MNHEY and CDR2 is SVGAGI. With V trimmed by 5 bases and J by 8 bases, 8 bases remained unmatched. The CDR3 has 15 residues. CDR3 loop: CASSHGDRRDSPLHF. The CDR3 DNA follows: TGTGCCAGCAGTCATGGGGACAGGAGGGATTCACCCCTCCACTTT.

The rearrangement joins TRBV6-5 to TRBJ2-7; 10 nucleotides match TRBD2. The CDR3 runs to 14 residues. Trimming removed 6 bases from V and 5 bases from J; junction bases left unmatched: 7. Germline CDR1 and CDR2: MNHEY and SVGAGI. CDR3 amino acids: CASRLAGAADEQYF. The CDR3 DNA sequence: TGTGCCAGCAGGCTAGCGGGAGCCGCGGACGAGCAGTACTTC.

The V gene is TRBV27, the J gene TRBJ2-7; 7 nucleotides agree with TRBD2. This CDR3 is built from 15 residues. J gave up 3 bases and V 6 bases, and 11 bases lay outside the gene matches. Per the germline V gene, CDR1 is MNHEY and CDR2 is SMNVEV (reference sequence). CDR3 loop: CASRTSTHSGYEQYF. DNA of the CDR3: TGTGCCAGCAGGACTAGCACCCATTCGGGCTACGAGCAGTACTTC.

The J gene is TRBJ2-1, the V gene TRBV5-8, with TRBD2 matching over 15 bases. Germline loops: CDR1 SGHTS, CDR2 YDEGEE. This CDR3 has 20 amino acids. Germline trimming cut 3 bases from V and 4 bases from J; bases unmatched to any gene: 14. CDR3 residues: CASSSNGLAGGPSVYNEQFF. CDR3 in DNA: TGTGCCAGCAGCTCGAACGGACTAGCGGGAGGGCCCTCGGTATACAATGAGCAGTTCTTC.

This chain joins TRBV2 and TRBJ2-5, with TRBD2 as a possible D gene (5 bases). The germline V and J ends were trimmed by 6 bases and 5 bases, with 16 bases remaining between them. This CDR3 is 14 amino acids long. Per germline, CDR1 SNHLY and CDR2 FYNNEI. In nucleotides, the CDR3 is TGTGCCAGCAGCGCCGGGATTCGAGGCGAGACCCAGTACTTC. It codes for CASSAGIRGETQYF.

J is TRBJ2-7 and V is TRBV5-4, with 12 bases identical to TRBD2. CDR3 size: 14 residues. From germline, CDR1 is SGHNT and CDR2 YYREEE (reference sequence). Trimming removed 1 base from V and 5 bases from J; junction bases left unmatched: 1. The CDR3 region is CASSLRLAGDEQYF. Written as DNA, the CDR3 is TGTGCCAGCAGCTTGAGACTAGCGGGAGACGAGCAGTACTTC.

The chain uses TRBV10-3 and TRBJ1-2; TRBD1 agrees at 8 bases. Trimming cost V 2 bases and J 8 bases; bases outside gene matches: 10. This CDR3 is built from 15 residues. Germline values: CDR1 ENHRY, CDR2 SYGVKD. CDR3 in DNA: TGTGCCATCAGTGAGCCGGGACAGGAGTTACGAGGCTACACCTTC. Translation gives CAISEPGQELRGYTF.

J is TRBJ2-5 and V is TRBV5-1; 7 positions agree with TRBD1. This CDR3 is 14 amino acids long. V dropped 2 bases and J dropped 5; count of bases not matched to a gene: 6. The germline V gene encodes CDR1 SGHRS and CDR2 YFSETQ. CDR3 protein: CASSFRDSRETQYF. The CDR3, as DNA: TGCGCCAGCAGCTTCCGGGACAGTCGGGAGACCCAGTACTTC. Full variable domain (remainder filled in from reference TRBV5-1 and TRBJ2-5): KAGVTQTPRYLIKTRGQQVTLSCSPISGHRSVSWYQQTPGQGLQFLFEYFSETQRNKGNFPGRFSGRQFSNSRSEMNVSTLELGDSALYLCASSFRDSRETQYFGPGTRLLVL.

The rearrangement uses TRBV27 and TRBJ1-2, with 7 bases identical to TRBD1. The J segment lost 5 bases and the V segment lost 2 bases, leaving 2 bases of the junction unmatched. The length of the CDR3 is 13 residues. Looked up from germline, CDR1 is MNHEY and CDR2 is SMNVEV (reference sequence). The CDR3 is CASSLNRGYGYTF. The CDR3 region has the DNA TGTGCCAGCAGTTTAAACAGGGGTTATGGCTACACCTTC.

This clone was seen only once. V usage is TRBV19 and J usage is TRBJ2-5, with D perhaps TRBD1 (6 bases). The CDR3 covers 14 residues. V was trimmed by 6 bases and J by 2 bases, leaving 13 bases between them. The germline V gene has CDR1 LNHDA and CDR2 SQIVND (reference sequence). CDR3 coding DNA: TGTGCCAGTAGGAAATGGGGGACACAAGAGACCCAGTACTTC. Translating it yields CASRKWGTQETQYF.

The chain carries TRBV5-4 and TRBJ1-2, with D maybe TRBD1 (5 bases). V dropped 2 bases and J dropped 8 bases, with 10 bases sitting between them. Germline assignment: CDR1 SGHNT and CDR2 YYREEE (reference sequence). This CDR3 has 12 residues. The CDR3 is CASSLIPGGYTF. CDR3 in DNA: TGTGCCAGCAGCTTAATCCCAGGGGGCTACACCTTC.